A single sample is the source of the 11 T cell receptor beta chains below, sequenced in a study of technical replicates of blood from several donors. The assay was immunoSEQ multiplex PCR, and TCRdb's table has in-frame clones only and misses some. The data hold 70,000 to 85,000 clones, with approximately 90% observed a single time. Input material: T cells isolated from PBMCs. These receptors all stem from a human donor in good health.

The chain's CDR3 is CASRFQSSYEQYF. CDR3 sequence (DNA): TGTGCCAGCAGATTCCAATCCTCCTACGAGCAGTACTTC. This chain uses TRBV28 with TRBJ2-7; D gene uncertain. The CDR3 is 13 amino acids. Trimming took 6 bases from V and 0 from J, leaving 9 bases between them. The germline gives CDR1 MDHEN, CDR2 SYDVKM.

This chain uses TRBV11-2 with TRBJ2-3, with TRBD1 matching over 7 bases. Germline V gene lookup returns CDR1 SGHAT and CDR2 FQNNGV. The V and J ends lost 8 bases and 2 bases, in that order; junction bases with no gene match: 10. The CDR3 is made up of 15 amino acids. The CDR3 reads CASSAGTAPTDTQYF. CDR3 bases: TGTGCCAGCTCGGCCGGGACAGCACCCACAGATACGCAGTATTTT.

The CDR3 loop reads CAITRLAGDQETQYF. In DNA form, the CDR3 reads TGTGCCATCACTCGACTAGCGGGGGACCAAGAGACCCAGTACTTC. The rearrangement uses TRBV10-3 and TRBJ2-5, with 12 bases identical to TRBD2. The V gene end was trimmed by 7 bases and the J gene end by 0 bases; junction bases not matched to a gene: 3. Germline V gene lookup returns CDR1 ENHRY and CDR2 SYGVKD. CDR3 length equals 15 residues.

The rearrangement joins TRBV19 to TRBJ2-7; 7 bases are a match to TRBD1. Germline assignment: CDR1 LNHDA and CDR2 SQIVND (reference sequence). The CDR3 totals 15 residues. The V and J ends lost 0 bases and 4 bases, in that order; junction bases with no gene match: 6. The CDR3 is CASSIEPGQIYEQYF. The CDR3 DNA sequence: TGTGCCAGTAGTATAGAACCGGGACAGATTTACGAGCAGTACTTC.

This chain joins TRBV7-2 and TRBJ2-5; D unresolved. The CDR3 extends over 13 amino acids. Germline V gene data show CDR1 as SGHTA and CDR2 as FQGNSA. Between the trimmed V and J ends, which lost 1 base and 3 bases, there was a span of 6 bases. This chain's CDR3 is CASSLGTKETQYF. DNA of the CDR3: TGTGCCAGCAGCTTAGGAACAAAAGAGACCCAGTACTTC.

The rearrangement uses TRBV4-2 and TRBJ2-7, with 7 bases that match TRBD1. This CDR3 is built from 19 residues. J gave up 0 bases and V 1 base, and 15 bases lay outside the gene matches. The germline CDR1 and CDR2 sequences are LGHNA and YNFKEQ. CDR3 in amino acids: CASSQASLDRLLSSYEQYF. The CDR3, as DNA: TGTGCCAGCAGCCAAGCTAGTTTGGACAGGCTTCTATCCTCCTACGAGCAGTACTTC.

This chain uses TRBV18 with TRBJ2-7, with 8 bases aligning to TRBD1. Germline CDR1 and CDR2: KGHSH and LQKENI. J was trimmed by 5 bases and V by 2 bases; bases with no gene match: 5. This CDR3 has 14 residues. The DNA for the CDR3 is TGTGCCAGCTCACCAAGGACAGGGATAGACGAGCAGTACTTC. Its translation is CASSPRTGIDEQYF.

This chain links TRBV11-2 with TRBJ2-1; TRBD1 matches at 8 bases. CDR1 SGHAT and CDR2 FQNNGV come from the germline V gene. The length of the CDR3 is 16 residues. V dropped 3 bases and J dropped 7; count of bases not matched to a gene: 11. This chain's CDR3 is CASSFRRTGQVNEQFF. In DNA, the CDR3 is TGTGCCAGCAGCTTTCGAAGGACAGGGCAGGTAAATGAGCAGTTCTTC.

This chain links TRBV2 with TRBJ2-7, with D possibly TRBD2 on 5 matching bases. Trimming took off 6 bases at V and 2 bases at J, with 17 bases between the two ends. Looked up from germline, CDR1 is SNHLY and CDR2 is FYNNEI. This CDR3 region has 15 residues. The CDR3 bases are TGTGCCAGCAGGGGTGGACTTTCCTCGACCTACGAGCAGTACTTC. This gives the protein CASRGGLSSTYEQYF.

The CDR3 region has the DNA TGTGCCAGCAGCTTTCCGGGACTAGAGGGGGATACGCAGTATTTT. Translating it yields CASSFPGLEGDTQYF. The J gene is TRBJ2-3, the V gene TRBV5-4; 8 bases agree with TRBD2. The junction had 8 bases not matched to a gene; V was cut back by 2 bases and J by 6 bases. The germline V gene has CDR1 SGHNT and CDR2 YYREEE (reference sequence). The CDR3 runs 15 residues. Supplemented by reference TRBV5-4 and TRBJ2-3, the full variable domain reads ETGVTQSPTHLIKTRGQQVTLRCSSQSGHNTVSWYQQALGQGPQFIFQYYREEENGRGNFPPRFSGLQFPNYSSELNVNALELDDSALYLCASSFPGLEGDTQYFGPGTRLTVL.

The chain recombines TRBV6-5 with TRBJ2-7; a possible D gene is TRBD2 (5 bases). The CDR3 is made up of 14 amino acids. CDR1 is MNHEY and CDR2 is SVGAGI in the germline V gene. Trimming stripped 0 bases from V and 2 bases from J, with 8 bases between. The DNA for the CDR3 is TGTGCCAGCAGTTACTCCGGGGTACCCTACGAGCAGTACTTC. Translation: CASSYSGVPYEQYF.